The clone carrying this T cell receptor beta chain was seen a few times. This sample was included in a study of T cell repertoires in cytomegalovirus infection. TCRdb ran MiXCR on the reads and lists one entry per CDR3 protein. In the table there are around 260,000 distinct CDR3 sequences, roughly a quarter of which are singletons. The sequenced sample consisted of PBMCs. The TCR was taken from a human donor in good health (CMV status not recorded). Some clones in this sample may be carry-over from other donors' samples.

The chain's CDR3 is CASSPRDSRAFF. In DNA, the CDR3 is TGTGCCAGCAGCCCCAGGGACTCTCGGGCTTTCTTT. The rearrangement links TRBV11-2 to TRBJ1-1; possible D gene TRBD1, 5 bases. The CDR3 length is 12 residues. V was trimmed by 5 bases and J by 11 bases, leaving 15 bases between them. Germline assignment: CDR1 SGHAT and CDR2 FQNNGV.